Shown below are 3 T cell receptor beta chains from a single sample sequenced in a study of shared clonotypes between healthy human individuals. Only in-frame clones appear in the TCRdb table, and some are missing; sequencing was by immunoSEQ multiplex PCR. The repertoire holds about 1 million clones, with 75% as singletons. The sample comprised memory CD4+ T cells sorted from blood. Subset meaning: CD45RA-negative fraction. The receptors were sampled from a man aged 18 to 35 in good health.

Notes on this clone: An end of the junction does not agree with germline; a read error may underlie this. The rearrangement uses TRBV11-3 and TRBJ2-3; 10 positions agree with TRBD1. Looked up from germline, CDR1 is SGHNT and CDR2 is YENEEA. The CDR3 contains 13 residues. CDR3 bases: TGTGCCAGCAGCTTGAGGTTTGGGACAGGGGTACATTTT. Protein product: CASSLRFGTGVHF.

The J gene is TRBJ1-6, the V gene TRBV11-2, with 9 positions matching TRBD1. Germline V gene sequence: CDR1 SGHAT, CDR2 FQNNGV. The CDR3 length is 15 residues. With V trimmed by 4 bases and J by 6 bases, 4 bases remained unmatched. The CDR3 coding sequence is TGTGCCAGCAGCTCGTCGGGACAGGGTAATTCACCCCTCCACTTT. The encoded protein is CASSSSGQGNSPLHF.

The CDR3 sequence is CASSVQGAYEQYF. As DNA, the CDR3 is TGTGCCAGCAGTGTACAGGGTGCCTACGAGCAGTACTTC. The chain is built from TRBV28 and TRBJ2-7, with a possible D match to TRBD1 (6 bases). The ends were cut back, 5 bases at V and 2 bases at J, with 10 bases in the middle. The length of the CDR3 is 13 residues. Germline V CDR1 and CDR2: MDHEN, SYDVKM.